The rows below give T cell receptor beta chains drawn from one sample of a study of T cells after yellow fever vaccination. A single record per CDR3 protein comes from TCRdb applying MiXCR to the 5' RACE reads. The sample contains approximately 260,000 distinct CDR3 sequences, roughly 13% of which appear only once. Here the sequenced sample was CD4+ T cells sorted from PBMCs, taken 45 days after the yellow fever booster vaccination. The receptors here all came from a man aged 30 to 39 who received the YFV17D yellow fever vaccine. Both conserved end residues are part of each CDR3.

TRBV7-2	TRBJ2-7	CASSLRQGNEQYF
TRBV27	TRBJ2-2	CASSSSGQANTGELFF
TRBV20-1	TRBJ2-3	CSARTSGSADTQYF
TRBV7-2	TRBJ2-1	CASSPQVGGDNEQFF
TRBV6-4	TRBJ2-7	CASSATDREGEQYF
TRBV30	TRBJ2-2	CAWKRTGNTGELFF
TRBV20-1	TRBJ2-1	CSAWTSGRWYNEQFF
TRBV20-1	TRBJ1-1	CSASLRQGATEAFF
TRBV7-9	TRBJ2-2	CASSLTGLAGENGELFF
TRBV6-4	TRBJ2-3	CASSEMASGRAVDTQYF
TRBV7-9	TRBJ2-3	CASSSTSGETDTQYF
TRBV28	TRBJ2-7	CATQSAGSSYEQYF
TRBV27	TRBJ2-1	CASTSKWEQFF